Detailed here is one T cell receptor (beta chain). Its antigen is still unknown. The TCR beta profiling, which covered VDJ combination and CDR3 sequence, was carried out using genomic DNA as the template. Via MiXCR, TCRdb re-called the reads, giving one row per CDR3 protein. The table includes 150,000 to 200,000 distinct CDR3 sequences, 40% to 55% detected once. It was patients with CD8+CD57+ cell expansion by flow cytometry who were chosen for sequencing. Severe acquired aplastic anemia was diagnosed in all patients. Patients had undergone no therapy by the time their blood was sampled. CDR1 and CDR2 from the germline V gene are DFQATT and SNEGSKA (reference sequence). V was trimmed by 0 bases and J by 6 bases, leaving 15 bases between them. This CDR3 region has 14 residues. The sample is drawn from a study of CD8+CD57+ T cells in acquired aplastic anemia. Study in general: The DNA of sorted CD4+ and CD8+ cells averaged roughly 3.2 ug.

Findings and limits, study-wide: Patients and controls shared some 30 CD8+ CDR3 sequences, highly expressed in patients.

The sample comprised sorted CD4+, CD8+, or CD8+CD57+ T cells (not recorded which) from PBMCs. The chain recombines TRBV20-1 with TRBJ2-7; a weak D match, TRBD2 (6 bases). The sequence was collected from a human donor with aplastic anemia. The CDR3 DNA is TGCAGTGCTAGAGATCGGAGGGCCTTGGGCGAGCAGTACTTC. Translation: CSARDRRALGEQYF.